This T cell receptor (beta chain) emerged from a study of beta chain features in type 1 diabetes. About the research overall: The samples had roughly 110 million sorted cells examined in all.

Each sorted fraction was over 95% pure. There are 14 residues in the CDR3. CDR1 and CDR2 (germline): MNHNY, SVGAGI (reference sequence). The V gene lost 4 bases and the J gene lost 4 bases, with 13 bases spanning the gap. This clone was found a few times. No antigen is known for it. The isolated RNA, all of it, was reverse transcribed, so expressed TCRB transcripts were what got sequenced. This table comes from immunoSEQ multiplex PCR, and its TCRdb copy is limited to in-frame clones, with some not included. The data show 240,000 or so clones, about 71% seen once. Regarding the study as a whole: Type 1 diabetes patients showed a moderate but significant shortening of TCRB CDR3s in all four CD4+ subsets. The question of HLA type influencing TCRB rearrangement was one that remained unresolved here.

The TCR was taken from a man in his thirties or forties in good health. The sample comprised naive CD4+ T cells from blood. The V call is TRBV6-6, the J call TRBJ2-5; D is ambiguous. The CDR3 DNA reads TGTGCCAGCAGTTCCCCGGGCGGCACAGAGACCCAGTACTTC. Encoded protein: CASSSPGGTETQYF.